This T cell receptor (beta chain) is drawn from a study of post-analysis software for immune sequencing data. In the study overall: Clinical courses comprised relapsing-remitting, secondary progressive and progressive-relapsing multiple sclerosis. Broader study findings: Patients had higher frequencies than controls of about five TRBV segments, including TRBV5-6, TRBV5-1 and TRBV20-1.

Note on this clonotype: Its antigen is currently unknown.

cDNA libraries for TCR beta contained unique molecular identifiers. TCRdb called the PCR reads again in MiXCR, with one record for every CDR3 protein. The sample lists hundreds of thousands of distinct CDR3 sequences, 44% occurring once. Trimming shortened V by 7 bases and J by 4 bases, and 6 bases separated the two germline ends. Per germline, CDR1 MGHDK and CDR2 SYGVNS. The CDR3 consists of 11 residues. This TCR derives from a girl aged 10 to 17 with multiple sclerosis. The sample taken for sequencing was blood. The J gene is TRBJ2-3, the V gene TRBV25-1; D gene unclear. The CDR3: CASTSADTQYF. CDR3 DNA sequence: TGTGCCAGCACCTCAGCAGATACGCAGTATTTT. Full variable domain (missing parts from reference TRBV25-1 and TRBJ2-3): EADIYQTPRYLVIGTGKKITLECSQTMGHDKMYWYQQDPGMELHLIHYSYGVNSTEKGDLSSESTVSRIRTEHFPLTLESARPSHTSQYLCASTSADTQYFGPGTRLTVL.